These 31 T cell receptor beta chains originate from one sample sequenced in a study of blood T cell repertoires in COVID-19. Assay: immunoSEQ multiplex PCR; the TCRdb copy retains only in-frame clones and omits some. This sample has 160,000 or so clones, with more than 65% found just once. Sequencing was done on a sample of PBMCs or T cells enriched from blood (not recorded which). The receptors derive from a woman aged 40 to 49 with acute COVID-19.

The genes are TRBV5-1 and TRBJ2-5; 9 bases align to TRBD1. Germline loops: CDR1 SGHRS, CDR2 YFSETQ. J was trimmed by 2 bases and V by 5 bases; bases with no gene match: 1. The CDR3 covers 13 residues. The CDR3 spells CASRGTGQETQYF. The CDR3 DNA is TGCGCCAGCAGAGGGACAGGGCAAGAGACCCAGTACTTC. The variable domain in full, with the rest retrieved from reference TRBV5-1 and TRBJ2-5, is KAGVTQTPRYLIKTRGQQVTLSCSPISGHRSVSWYQQTPGQGLQFLFEYFSETQRNKGNFPGRFSGRQFSNSRSEMNVSTLELGDSALYLCASRGTGQETQYFGPGTRLLVL.

Ten or more counts support this clone. This rearrangement joins TRBV12-3 or TRBV12-4 to TRBJ2-1; TRBD2 aligns across 7 bases. V was pared by 8 bases and J by 7 bases, with 2 bases of the junction left unmatched. This CDR3 contains 11 residues. The CDR3 region is CASSGRNEQFF. The CDR3 coding sequence is TGTGCCAGCTCCGGGAGGAATGAGCAGTTCTTC.

The rearrangement uses TRBV2 and TRBJ1-3; 8 bases are a match to TRBD1. Germline V gene sequence: CDR1 SNHLY, CDR2 FYNNEI. The CDR3 has 15 residues. With V trimmed by 7 bases and J by 1 base, 6 bases remained unmatched. CDR3 region: CASTTGAPSGNTIYF. The CDR3 bases are TGTGCCAGCACGACAGGGGCGCCTTCTGGAAACACCATATATTTT.

V is TRBV5-6 and J is TRBJ2-2; D is uncertain. Trimming pared 3 bases from V and 4 bases from J, leaving 4 bases between. Germline CDR1 reads SGHDT; CDR2 reads YYEEEE. The CDR3 extends over 12 amino acids. As DNA, the CDR3 is TGTGCCAGCAGCTACTCCACCGGGGAGCTGTTTTTT. Translation gives CASSYSTGELFF.

The chain employs TRBV27 and TRBJ2-3; perhaps TRBD1 as D (6 bases). There are 15 residues in the CDR3. In germline, CDR1 is MNHEY, CDR2 SMNVEV (reference sequence). V gave up 3 bases and J gave up 5 bases, with 15 bases separating them. CDR3 nucleotides: TGTGCCAGCAGTTTTGGTGGCAGGGGACGAGATACGCAGTATTTT. Amino acids: CASSFGGRGRDTQYF.

In this sample, this clone turned up a few times. The V and J genes are TRBV5-6 and TRBJ1-1; D may be TRBD1 (6 bases). Germline CDR1 SGHDT, CDR2 YYEEEE. Trimming left V 3 bases short and J 1 base short, with 10 bases between. The CDR3 has 14 amino acids. The CDR3 loop reads CASSWGQGNTEAFF. The CDR3 DNA is TGTGCCAGCAGCTGGGGGCAGGGGAACACTGAAGCTTTCTTT. Full variable domain (outside the CDR3, taken from reference TRBV5-6 and TRBJ1-1): DAGVTQSPTHLIKTRGQQVTLRCSPKSGHDTVSWYQQALGQGPQFIFQYYEEEERQRGNFPDRFSGHQFPNYSSELNVNALLLGDSALYLCASSWGQGNTEAFFGQGTRLTVV.

J is TRBJ1-2 and V is TRBV19, with 10 bases that match TRBD1. After removal of 5 bases from V and 1 base from J, the junction contained 1 base not matched to a gene. CDR1 is LNHDA, CDR2 SQIVND, per germline (reference sequence). The CDR3 covers 14 residues. CDR3 region: CASSGTGDNYGYTF. The CDR3 nucleotides are TGTGCCAGTAGTGGGACAGGGGATAACTATGGCTACACCTTC.

The chain joins TRBV5-5 to TRBJ1-2; D is undetermined. Trimming removed 0 bases at V and 0 bases at J, with 6 bases between. CDR1 is SGHKS and CDR2 is YYEKEE in the germline V gene (reference sequence). This CDR3 spans 14 amino acids. The CDR3 DNA reads TGTGCCAGCAGCTTGGTTACTGCTAACTATGGCTACACCTTC. Its translation: CASSLVTANYGYTF.

V is TRBV5-8 and J is TRBJ2-1, with a weak D call TRBD2 (6 bases). V gave up 1 base and J gave up 6 bases, with 8 bases separating them. There are 13 residues in the CDR3. Germline V gene sequence: CDR1 SGHTS, CDR2 YDEGEE. CDR3 sequence: CASSLMGGNEQFF. CDR3 DNA sequence: TGTGCCAGCAGCTTGATGGGGGGCAATGAGCAGTTCTTC.

This chain joins TRBV7-9 and TRBJ2-7; D possibly corresponds to TRBD1 (5 bases). There are 15 residues in the CDR3. V was shortened by 4 bases and J by 3 bases, with 16 bases between the two germline ends. CDR1 and CDR2 from the germline V gene are SEHNR and FQNEAQ (reference sequence). CDR3 region: CASSYIDSYHYEQYV. The DNA of the CDR3 is TGTGCCAGCAGCTATATCGACAGTTACCACTACGAGCAGTACGTC.

A few counts support this clone. The V gene is TRBV3-1 (or the pseudogene TRBV3-2), the J gene TRBJ1-3; perhaps TRBD1 as D (6 bases). Germline V lookup: CDR1 LGHDT, CDR2 YNNKEL (reference sequence). The CDR3 is 17 residues long. Between the trimmed V and J ends, which lost 7 bases and 3 bases, there was a span of 22 bases. The CDR3, as DNA: TGTGCCAGCAACACCGATGGAGGCAGGGGAGATGGAAACACCATATATTTT. It encodes CASNTDGGRGDGNTIYF.

This clone turned up a few times. V is TRBV29-1 and J is TRBJ1-3; unclear D gene. V lost 6 bases and J lost 0, with 9 bases in between. Germline V gene lookup returns CDR1 SQVTM and CDR2 ANQGSEA. The CDR3 length is 13 residues. The CDR3 here is CSVQVYSGNTIYF. In DNA form, the CDR3 reads TGCAGCGTGCAGGTGTACTCTGGAAACACCATATATTTT.

This chain uses TRBV24-1 with TRBJ2-3; no definite D call. CDR1 is KGHDR and CDR2 is SFDVKD in the germline V gene. The CDR3 runs to 13 residues. The V gene lost 0 bases and the J gene lost 4 bases, with 4 bases spanning the gap. As DNA, the CDR3 is TGTGCCACCAGTGATTTGCTCTCAGATACGCAGTATTTT. It encodes CATSDLLSDTQYF.

The chain uses TRBV4-2 and TRBJ2-3, with 9 bases fitting TRBD2. CDR1 and CDR2 (germline): LGHNA, YNFKEQ. The CDR3 is 18 residues long. With 4 bases clipped from V and 1 base from J, the junction kept 12 bases outside the gene matches. The CDR3 loop reads CASSLTPGTSSRTDTQYF. CDR3 nucleotide sequence: TGTGCCAGCAGCCTAACACCCGGGACTAGCAGTCGCACAGATACGCAGTATTTT.

The V gene is TRBV6-4, the J gene TRBJ2-3; 12 bases align to TRBD1. V dropped 6 bases and J dropped 4; count of bases not matched to a gene: 5. The CDR3 has 15 amino acids. Germline loops: CDR1 MRHNA, CDR2 SNTAGT. CDR3 DNA: TGTGCCAGCAGCGAAGGGACAGGGGGCCCAGATACGCAGTATTTT. This sequence encodes CASSEGTGGPDTQYF.

The genes are TRBV20-1 and TRBJ2-7; no definite D call. The CDR3 loop spans 14 amino acids. V was trimmed by 3 bases and J by 3 bases, leaving 15 bases between them. Germline V lookup: CDR1 DFQATT, CDR2 SNEGSKA (reference sequence). The CDR3 DNA reads TGCAGTGCTAGTCCCCCCCTAAGAGTCTACGAGCAGTACGTC. Its translation is CSASPPLRVYEQYV.

J is TRBJ2-1 and V is TRBV5-1, with 7 positions matching TRBD2. The ends lost 6 bases at V and 5 bases at J; junction bases unmatched: 8. Germline CDR1 and CDR2: SGHRS and YFSETQ. The CDR3 contains 14 residues. This CDR3 is CASTGGSGNNEQFF. In DNA form, the CDR3 reads TGCGCCAGCACGGGCGGGAGTGGAAACAATGAGCAGTTCTTC.

The chain joins TRBV7-9 to TRBJ2-1, with a possible D match to TRBD2 (5 bases). There are 17 residues in the CDR3. Trimming left V 1 base short and J 7 bases short, with 20 bases between. Per the germline V gene, CDR1 is SEHNR and CDR2 is FQNEAQ (reference sequence). The CDR3 nucleotides are TGTGCCAGCAGCTTAGTATTTGGGATGGGCCGCGGGAATGAGCAGTTCTTC. Translating gives CASSLVFGMGRGNEQFF.

This clone occurred once. The chain has TRBV5-4 and TRBJ2-5, with 8 bases that match TRBD2. This CDR3 has 16 amino acids. In germline, CDR1 is SGHNT, CDR2 YYREEE (reference sequence). The ends lost 0 bases at V and 5 bases at J; junction bases unmatched: 9. CDR3 residues: CASSLGVAGGAETQYF. The CDR3, as DNA: TGTGCCAGCAGCTTGGGGGTGGCGGGAGGCGCTGAGACCCAGTACTTC.

This rearrangement joins TRBV18 to TRBJ1-2; 7 nucleotides match TRBD1. Germline lookup yields CDR1 KGHSH and CDR2 LQKENI. V trimming: 3 bases; J trimming: 2 bases; junction bases outside the gene matches: 9. This CDR3 has 16 amino acids. CDR3 sequence: CASSPLDRDTNYGYTF. DNA of the CDR3: TGTGCCAGCTCACCCCTCGACAGGGATACAAACTATGGCTACACCTTC. Filled out from reference TRBV18 and TRBJ1-2, the complete variable domain reads NAGVMQNPRHLVRRRGQEARLRCSPMKGHSHVYWYRQLPEEGLKFMVYLQKENIIDESGMPKERFSAEFPKEGPSILRIQQVVRGDSAAYFCASSPLDRDTNYGYTFGSGTRLTVV.

The chain's CDR3 is CASSALADYNEQFF. CDR3 bases: TGTGCCAGCAGCGCGCTAGCGGATTACAATGAGCAGTTCTTC. The chain has TRBV7-9 and TRBJ2-1; 7 bases align to TRBD2. V shed 5 bases and J 4 bases; nucleotides not matched to a gene: 5. The CDR3 sequence is 14 residues long. Germline V gene sequence: CDR1 SEHNR, CDR2 FQNEAQ (reference sequence).

The sample holds one count of this clone. The CDR3 loop is CASSLGAEQFF. The CDR3 DNA reads as TGTGCCAGCAGCTTAGGCGCGGAGCAGTTCTTC. The chain is built from TRBV13 and TRBJ2-1; D remains unclear. The germline V and J ends were trimmed by 0 bases and 10 bases, with 4 bases remaining between them. This CDR3 contains 11 residues. Germline CDR1 PRHDT, CDR2 FYEKMQ (reference sequence).

The chain is built from TRBV5-4 and TRBJ1-2, with a weak D call TRBD1 (5 bases). Trimming pared 0 bases from V and 5 bases from J, leaving 14 bases between. Germline CDR1 is SGHNT and CDR2 is YYREEE (reference sequence). The CDR3 sequence is 15 residues long. The CDR3 protein is CASSLGQSGAYGYTF. The CDR3 DNA sequence: TGTGCCAGCAGCTTGGGACAGTCTGGTGCTTATGGCTACACCTTC. The whole variable domain, remainder taken from reference TRBV5-4 and TRBJ1-2, is ETGVTQSPTHLIKTRGQQVTLRCSSQSGHNTVSWYQQALGQGPQFIFQYYREEENGRGNFPPRFSGLQFPNYSSELNVNALELDDSALYLCASSLGQSGAYGYTFGSGTRLTVV.

The chain combines TRBV7-9 with TRBJ2-5; 8 bases line up with TRBD1. Per the germline V gene, CDR1 is SEHNR and CDR2 is FQNEAQ (reference sequence). The V gene end was trimmed by 1 base and the J gene end by 10 bases; junction bases not matched to a gene: 11. The CDR3 loop spans 15 amino acids. Here the CDR3 DNA reads TGTGCCAGCAGCTTAGTGTCAGGGGGCGCTGGACACCAGTACTTC. Translating it yields CASSLVSGGAGHQYF. The variable domain in full, with the rest retrieved from reference TRBV7-9 and TRBJ2-5, is DTGVSQNPRHKITKRGQNVTFRCDPISEHNRLYWYRQTLGQGPEFLTYFQNEAQLEKSRLLSDRFSAERPKGSFSTLEIQRTEQGDSAMYLCASSLVSGGAGHQYFGPGTRLLVL.

The CDR3 DNA reads TGTGCCAGCAGTGAAACTAGCTACGAGCAGTTCTTC. Amino acids: CASSETSYEQFF. The V call is TRBV6-1, the J call TRBJ2-1, with D possibly TRBD2 on 6 matching bases. The CDR3 contains 12 residues. The V gene lost 2 bases and the J gene lost 10 bases, with 9 bases spanning the gap. The V gene's germline CDR1 is MNHNS and CDR2 SASEGT.

This clone occurred once. V gene TRBV5-5 combines with J gene TRBJ1-2; the D is unclear. The CDR3 is 13 amino acids. Germline V lookup: CDR1 SGHKS, CDR2 YYEKEE (reference sequence). The ends were cut back, 3 bases at V and 7 bases at J, with 13 bases in the middle. The DNA for the CDR3 is TGTGCCAGCAGCTGGGAGGGCCTGCCTGGCTACACCTTC. Translating it yields CASSWEGLPGYTF.

This sequence joins TRBV11-3 and TRBJ2-2; 10 bases align to TRBD2. The J segment lost 3 bases and the V segment lost 5 bases, leaving 12 bases of the junction unmatched. Germline values: CDR1 SGHNT, CDR2 YENEEA. The length of the CDR3 is 18 residues. In DNA, the CDR3 is TGTGCCAGCAGCCCGCCGGTTTATCTAGCGGGGGACACCGGGGAGCTGTTTTTT. Translated, it gives CASSPPVYLAGDTGELFF.

The genes are TRBV29-1 and TRBJ2-7; D remains ambiguous. The CDR3 contains 12 residues. V was cut by 7 bases and J by 0 bases, with 10 bases left in between. Germline CDR1 reads SQVTM; CDR2 reads ANQGSEA. CDR3 amino acids: CSATGSSYEQYF. The CDR3 bases are TGCAGCGCTACTGGTAGCTCCTACGAGCAGTACTTC.

This chain links TRBV9 with TRBJ2-5; D is undetermined. Germline lookup yields CDR1 SGDLS and CDR2 YYNGEE. The CDR3 spans 13 residues. Trimming shortened V by 0 bases and J by 1 base, and 4 bases separated the two germline ends. This CDR3 is CASSVASQETQYF. CDR3 nucleotides: TGTGCCAGCAGCGTAGCGTCCCAAGAGACCCAGTACTTC.

The rearrangement links TRBV4-1 to TRBJ1-2, with 9 bases aligning to TRBD1. V gave up 3 bases and J gave up 7 bases; unmatched junction bases: 12. The germline V gene has CDR1 MGHRA and CDR2 YSYEKL. The CDR3 contains 16 residues. CDR3 residues: CASSQAGQGPARGYTF. DNA for the CDR3: TGCGCCAGCAGCCAGGCGGGACAGGGCCCCGCACGTGGCTACACCTTC.

The chain has TRBV27 and TRBJ2-7, with D perhaps matching TRBD1 (6 bases). Germline V gene lookup returns CDR1 MNHEY and CDR2 SMNVEV (reference sequence). The V end lost 3 bases, the J end lost 0 bases, and 12 bases lay between the germline ends. The CDR3 totals 15 residues. The CDR3, as DNA: TGTGCCAGCAGTTTGTCGAGGGGGAGCTCCTACGAGCAGTACTTC. It translates to CASSLSRGSSYEQYF.